This T cell receptor delta chain was found in a study of γδ T cells in repeated Plasmodium falciparum infection. Study-wide context: Four controlled malaria infections with P. falciparum NF54 spanned roughly 640 days. Study-level findings and limits: Malian donors came from one small rural village, predominantly one ethnic group. Vdelta2-negative gammadelta repertoires appeared less diverse and less shared in Malian than Australian children.

TCRdb ran CATT on the multiplex PCR reads. The repertoire holds 75,000 to 100,000 delta-chain clones, roughly 1.4% seen once, with under 10% in the top ten. This clone was detected a few times. The antigen is undetermined. The CDR3 is made up of 19 amino acids. J lost 3 bases, V lost 0 bases, and 16 bases had no gene match. Per the germline V gene, CDR1 is TSWWSYY and CDR2 is QGS. Flow sorting of PBMC yielded separate Vgamma9/Vdelta2+ and Vdelta2-negative gammadelta T cell populations for bulk repertoire analysis. Source material: gamma-delta T cells from blood. The sequence was obtained from a pool of human donors (malaria-infected and uninfected, not separated). The V gene is TRDV1, the J gene TRDJ1; 7 bases are a match to TRDD3. CDR3 DNA: TGTGCTCTTGGGGAACTACCCTTGTGGGGGACTTTGTGCGCCGATAAACTCATCTTT. Its protein is CALGELPLWGTLCADKLIF.